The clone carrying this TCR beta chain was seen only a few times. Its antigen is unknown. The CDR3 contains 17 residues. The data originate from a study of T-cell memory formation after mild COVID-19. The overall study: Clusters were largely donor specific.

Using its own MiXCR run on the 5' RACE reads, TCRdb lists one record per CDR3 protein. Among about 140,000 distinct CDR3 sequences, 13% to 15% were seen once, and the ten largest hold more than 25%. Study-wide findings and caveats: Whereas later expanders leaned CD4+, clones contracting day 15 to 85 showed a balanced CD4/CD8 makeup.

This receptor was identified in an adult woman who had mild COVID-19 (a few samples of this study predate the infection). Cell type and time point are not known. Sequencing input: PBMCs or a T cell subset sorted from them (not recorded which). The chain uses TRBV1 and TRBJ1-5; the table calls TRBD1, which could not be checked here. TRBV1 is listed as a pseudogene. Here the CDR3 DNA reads TGCACCAGCAGCCCTTCCCCGGGACAGGGGGCCGCTCAGCCCCAGCATTTT. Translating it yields CTSSPSPGQGAAQPQHF.